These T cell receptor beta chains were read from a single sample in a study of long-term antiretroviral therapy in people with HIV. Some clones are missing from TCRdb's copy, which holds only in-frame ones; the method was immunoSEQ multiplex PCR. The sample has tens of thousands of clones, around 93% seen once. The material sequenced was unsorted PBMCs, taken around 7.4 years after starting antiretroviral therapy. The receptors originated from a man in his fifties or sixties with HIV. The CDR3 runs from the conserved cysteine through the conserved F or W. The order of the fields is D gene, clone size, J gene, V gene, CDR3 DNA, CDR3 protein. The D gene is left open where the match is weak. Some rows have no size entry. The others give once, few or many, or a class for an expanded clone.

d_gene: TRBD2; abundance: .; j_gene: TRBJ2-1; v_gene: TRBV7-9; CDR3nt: TGTGCCAGCAGCCCTACTAGCGGGGGAGAAAAAAATGAGCAGTTCTTC; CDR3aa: CASSPTSGGEKNEQFF
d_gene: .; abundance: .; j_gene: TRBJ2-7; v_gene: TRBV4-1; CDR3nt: TGCGCCAGCAGCCAAGATGAGGGCCGGTACGAGCAGTACTTC; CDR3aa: CASSQDEGRYEQYF
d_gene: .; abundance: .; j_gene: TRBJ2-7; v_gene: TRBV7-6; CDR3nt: TGTGCCAGCACCCCATCCCCCGAGACATTCTACGAGCAGTACTTC; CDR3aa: CASTPSPETFYEQYF
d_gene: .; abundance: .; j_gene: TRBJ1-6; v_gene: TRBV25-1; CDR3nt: TGTGCCAGCAGTGAATTAGAAAGGTTACCCCTCCACTTT; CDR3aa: CASSELERLPLHF
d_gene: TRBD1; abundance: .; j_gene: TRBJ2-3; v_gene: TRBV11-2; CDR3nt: TGTGCCAGCAGCCAGGGGGCTCCAGATACGCAGTATTTT; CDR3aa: CASSQGAPDTQYF
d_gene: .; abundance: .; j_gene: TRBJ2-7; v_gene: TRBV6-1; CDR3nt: TGTGCCAGCAGTGAAGTTTCGGCTGCCTACGAGCAGTACTTC; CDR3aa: CASSEVSAAYEQYF
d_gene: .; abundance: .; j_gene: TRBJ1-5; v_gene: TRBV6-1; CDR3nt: TGTGCCAGCAAATCCCCAGGGGCGCCTCAGCCCCAGCATTTT; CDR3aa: CASKSPGAPQPQHF
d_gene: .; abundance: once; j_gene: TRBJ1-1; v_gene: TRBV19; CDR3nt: TGTGCCAGTAGCGACCAGAAGAACACTGAAGCTTTCTTT; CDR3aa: CASSDQKNTEAFF
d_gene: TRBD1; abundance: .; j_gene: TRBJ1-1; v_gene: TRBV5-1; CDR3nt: TGCGCCAGCAGCGTGAAATCTGGACAGGATACGAACACTGAAGCTTTCTTT; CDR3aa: CASSVKSGQDTNTEAFF
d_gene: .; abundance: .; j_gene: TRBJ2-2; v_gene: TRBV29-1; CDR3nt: TGCAGCGTTGAGGGACAAAACACCGGGGAGCTGTTTTTT; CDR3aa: CSVEGQNTGELFF